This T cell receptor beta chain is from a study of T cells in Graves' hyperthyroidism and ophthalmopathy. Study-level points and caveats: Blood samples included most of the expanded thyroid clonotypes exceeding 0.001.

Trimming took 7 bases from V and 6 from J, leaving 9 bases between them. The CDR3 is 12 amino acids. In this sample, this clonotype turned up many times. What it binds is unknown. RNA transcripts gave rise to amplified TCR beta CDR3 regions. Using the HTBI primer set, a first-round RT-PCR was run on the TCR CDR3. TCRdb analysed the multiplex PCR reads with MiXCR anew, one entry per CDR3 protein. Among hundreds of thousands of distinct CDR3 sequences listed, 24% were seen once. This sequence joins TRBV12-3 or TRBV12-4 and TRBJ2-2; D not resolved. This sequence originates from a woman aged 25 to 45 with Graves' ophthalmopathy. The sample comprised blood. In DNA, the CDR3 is TGTGCCAGCACTTGGACGGCCGGGGAGCTGTTTTTT. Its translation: CASTWTAGELFF.